This record looks at one T cell receptor (beta chain) sequence and its context. The antigen this receptor binds is unknown. No base quality information exists; no much larger clone differs at one position. This sample is drawn from a study of T cell changes during pregnancy in multiple sclerosis (dated 2019 in TCRdb). General notes on the study: The study examined how the T cell repertoire changed over the course of pregnancy in women with multiple sclerosis.

Via the germline V gene, CDR1 is MDHEN and CDR2 SYDVKM. The junction shows trimming of 0 bases on V and 1 base on J, plus 6 bases between the germline ends. The CDR3 starts with the cysteine, ends with the phenylalanine, and has 15 residues. Here the CDR3 DNA is all that survives: 45 bases in frame from base 1. Libraries were built with the immunoSEQ multiplex PCR assay. What TCRdb holds here is the immuneACCESS table cut down to in-frame rearrangements. Part of the clones is not present; checked against another copy, under half of the missing clones reflect an unresolved V gene, and the others are unexplained. The sample table contains approximately 70,000 clones; only one count was recorded for about nine tenths of them. Roughly 0.7% of the sample is in the top ten clones.

This TCR derives from a female donor in good health, enrolled as a control in a pregnancy study. The chain is encoded by TRBV28 joined to TRBJ2-2; TRBD1 is perhaps the D gene, given 6 matching bases. Sequencing was performed on peripheral blood, taken in the third trimester of pregnancy. The DNA sequence reads TGTGCCAGCAGTTTATGGACAGGGAACACCGGGGAGCTGTTTTTT. Its protein product is CASSLWTGNTGELFF.